This is a list of T cell receptor beta chains from one sample in a study of shared clonotypes between healthy human individuals. Libraries were prepared by immunoSEQ multiplex PCR; TCRdb keeps only in-frame clonotypes and omits some of them. Of about a million clones listed, more than 60% are singletons. Specimen: memory CD4+ T cells sorted from blood. All receptors come from a man aged 18 to 30 in good health. CDR3s include the opening cysteine and the closing phenylalanine or tryptophan. Each record gives: J gene, V gene, CDR3 protein.

j_call: TRBJ1-2; v_call: TRBV6-6; cdr3_aa: CASSYPKGAEGYTF
j_call: TRBJ2-7; v_call: TRBV10-3; cdr3_aa: CAISEIRAISYEQYF
j_call: TRBJ1-2; v_call: TRBV6-1; cdr3_aa: CASSAGGADYGYTF
j_call: TRBJ2-6; v_call: TRBV27; cdr3_aa: CASSSWGTGANVLTF
j_call: TRBJ2-2; v_call: TRBV7-9; cdr3_aa: CASSMGTSGGTGELFF
j_call: TRBJ2-1; v_call: TRBV5-1; cdr3_aa: CASSLGPYMVGEQFF
j_call: TRBJ2-1; v_call: TRBV5-4; cdr3_aa: CASSITNEQFF
j_call: TRBJ2-2; v_call: TRBV13; cdr3_aa: CASSLGLRGKGGELFF
j_call: TRBJ2-7; v_call: TRBV10-3; cdr3_aa: CAISGTGSSYEQYF
j_call: TRBJ2-6; v_call: TRBV4-3; cdr3_aa: CASSQGTAGAGANVLTF
j_call: TRBJ2-3; v_call: TRBV5-5; cdr3_aa: CASNLLGRTDTQYF
j_call: TRBJ1-2; v_call: TRBV6-5; cdr3_aa: CASGQGAGYTF
j_call: TRBJ2-7; v_call: TRBV6-1; cdr3_aa: CASRKTGNSYEQYF
j_call: TRBJ1-5; v_call: TRBV28; cdr3_aa: CASDLQGTSINQPQHF
j_call: TRBJ2-3; v_call: TRBV5-1; cdr3_aa: CASSFSSPDTQYF
j_call: TRBJ2-2; v_call: TRBV5-1; cdr3_aa: CASSSTSQNTGELFF
j_call: TRBJ2-5; v_call: TRBV30; cdr3_aa: CAWNRGLGETQYF
j_call: TRBJ2-1; v_call: TRBV4-3; cdr3_aa: CASSQGEGRSYNEQFF
j_call: TRBJ2-3; v_call: TRBV11-3; cdr3_aa: CASSLDLRATQYF
j_call: TRBJ2-3; v_call: TRBV7-3; cdr3_aa: CASSLTGGSDTQYF
j_call: TRBJ2-7; v_call: TRBV7-6; cdr3_aa: CASSLAAGARVYEQYF